The sequence of this T cell receptor (beta chain) was determined in a study of T cells in Graves' hyperthyroidism and ophthalmopathy. There are 14 residues in the CDR3. V was cut by 3 bases and J by 4 bases, with 10 bases left in between. Regions amplified from RNA transcripts were the TCR beta CDR3 regions. HTBI primers drove first-round RT-PCR of the TCR CDR3. TCRdb passed the multiplex PCR reads through MiXCR, listing each CDR3 protein once. The repertoire holds fewer than 650,000 distinct CDR3 sequences, with around 15% as singletons. The sequence derives from a middle-aged woman with Graves' hyperthyroidism. The sequenced sample consisted of blood. The chain carries TRBV12-3 or TRBV12-4 and TRBJ1-3; D perhaps matches TRBD1 (6 bases). The CDR3 coding sequence is TGTGCCAGCAGTTTCACAGGGTACGGAAACACCATATATTTT. This sequence encodes CASSFTGYGNTIYF.